A selection of T cell receptor beta chains follows, all from one sample in a study of circulating and synovial CD4+ cells in juvenile arthritis. Repertoires were generated with immunoSEQ multiplex PCR, while TCRdb's copy carries only in-frame clones and drops some. This sample has roughly 2,300 clones, with about 90% found just once. Material: HLA-DR+ CD4+ T cells from blood. These receptors all come from a human donor with juvenile idiopathic arthritis. The CDR3 runs from the conserved cysteine through the conserved F or W. D genes are given only for firm matches.

>TRBJ2-7|TRBV29-1|-
CSVARGLTYEQYF
>TRBJ2-7|TRBV9|TRBD2
CASGRLADSYEQYF
>TRBJ2-1|TRBV4-1|-
CASSQPAYNEQFF
>TRBJ1-4|TRBV4-1|-
CASSQVGNEKLFF
>TRBJ1-2|TRBV6-1|-
CASSEAQGIDGYTF
>TRBJ2-2|TRBV9|TRBD2
CASSARLGGEGTGELFF
>TRBJ1-6|TRBV9|-
CASSVEAGYNSPLHF
>TRBJ2-1|TRBV5-4|TRBD1
CASSPPGTGANNEQFF
>TRBJ1-1|TRBV12-5|TRBD1
CASGLEPGQGFWTEAFF
>TRBJ1-2|TRBV7-2|-
CASSFDRGENYGYTF
>TRBJ1-2|TRBV5-6|TRBD1
CASSLETGNYGYTF
>TRBJ2-4|TRBV5-1|-
CASSLGQPSGNKNIQYF
>TRBJ1-1|TRBV29-1|-
CSGLHGGPGHGDTEAFF
>TRBJ1-4|TRBV7-9|-
CASRERDEKLFF
>TRBJ2-1|TRBV6-1|TRBD1
CASSEARGQLEQFF
>TRBJ2-3|TRBV5-4|TRBD2
CASTAASGGLIGNTQYF
>TRBJ1-6|TRBV7-6|TRBD1
CASSLRSSLGQVYNSPLHF
>TRBJ2-3|TRBV6-6|TRBD2
CASSGGADTQYF
>TRBJ1-2|TRBV6-1|-
CASSIHGQDGYTF
>TRBJ2-7|TRBV29-1|TRBD1
CSVEEGDRATYEQYF